The 6 T cell receptor beta chains in this list originate from one sample, sequenced in a study of cytomegalovirus exposure and HLA in healthy donors (dated by TCRdb to the late 2010s). Library preparation employed the immunoSEQ multiplex PCR assay. For the multiplex PCR, a mixture combining 60 forward primers for TCR Vbeta segments and 13 reverse primers for TCR Jbeta segments was used. As stored in TCRdb, this immuneACCESS dataset retains in-frame rearrangements with V and J assigned. A fraction of the clones does not appear; measured against another copy, unresolved V genes explain less than half of the discrepancy, and the remainder lacks a known reason. In this sample the table shows 60,000 to 85,000 clones, 74% of which occur a single time. Approximately 10% of the sample rests with the top ten. The sample taken for sequencing was PBMCs. These receptor sequences come from a human donor in good health.

The V and J genes are TRBV6-6 and TRBJ1-1; D is ambiguous. Germline-derived CDR1 and CDR2 are MNHNY and SVGAGI (reference sequence). The V end was cut by 2 bases, the J end by 0 bases, with 7 bases between. The length of the CDR3 is 14 residues. CDR3 protein: CASSYRLLNTEAFF. Here the CDR3 DNA reads TGTGCCAGCAGTTACAGACTCTTGAACACTGAAGCTTTCTTT.

V and J are TRBV14 and TRBJ2-7; TRBD1 aligns across 10 bases. J lost 3 bases, V lost 2 bases, and 7 bases had no gene match. The CDR3 loop spans 16 amino acids. In germline, CDR1 is SGHDN, CDR2 FVKESK. The CDR3 DNA is TGTGCCAGCAGCCAAAGGGTCGGGACAGGGGTCTACGAGCAGTACTTC. Translated, it gives CASSQRVGTGVYEQYF.

A single count supports this clone. The V and J genes are TRBV5-1 and TRBJ2-7; TRBD2 aligns across 11 bases. The CDR3 consists of 18 residues. J lost 7 bases, V lost 5 bases, and 20 bases had no gene match. Germline lookup yields CDR1 SGHRS and CDR2 YFSETQ. As DNA, the CDR3 is TGCGCCAGCAGGGGCGGGACTAGCGGCCTAGGTGTGGTCGAGGAGCAGTACTTC. Protein product: CASRGGTSGLGVVEEQYF.

The chain is built from TRBV5-1 and TRBJ2-7, with TRBD2 matching 8 bases. The CDR3 length is 15 residues. Trimming removed 4 bases from V and 1 base from J; junction bases left unmatched: 7. CDR1 and CDR2 from the germline V gene are SGHRS and YFSETQ. The CDR3 reads CASSPSGSGSYEQYF. In DNA, the CDR3 is TGCGCCAGCAGCCCGAGCGGGAGCGGATCCTACGAGCAGTACTTC.

This clone was counted only a few times. The rearrangement joins TRBV19 to TRBJ1-5; D unclear. V was pared by 7 bases and J by 0 bases, with 10 bases between. The CDR3 extends over 14 amino acids. The germline gives CDR1 LNHDA, CDR2 SQIVND (reference sequence). Here the CDR3 reads CASKAASSNQPQHF. DNA of the CDR3: TGTGCCAGTAAAGCGGCGTCTAGCAATCAGCCCCAGCATTTT.

This clone was recorded once. The rearrangement joins TRBV6-6 to TRBJ1-5; D call uncertain. The V and J ends lost 8 bases and 2 bases respectively, with 16 bases between them. CDR1 MNHNY and CDR2 SVGAGI come from the germline V gene (reference sequence). The CDR3 loop spans 15 amino acids. DNA of the CDR3: TGTGCCAGCGTCTACACCCGGACTGGCAATCAGCCCCAGCATTTT. It specifies CASVYTRTGNQPQHF.